Given below is one T cell receptor beta chain in context. This record belongs to a study of blood T cell repertoires in COVID-19. The CDR3 covers 14 residues. J was trimmed by 8 bases and V by 2 bases; bases with no gene match: 6. Germline loops: CDR1 SGHRS, CDR2 YFSETQ. The protocol was immunoSEQ multiplex PCR, while the TCRdb copy is restricted to in-frame clones and leaves out a portion. The sample consists of about 270,000 clones, 85% to 90% of them appearing once. The TCR comes from a woman under 30 who had recovered from COVID-19. This chain connects TRBV5-1 to TRBJ2-4; 8 positions match TRBD1. Specimen: PBMCs or T cells enriched from blood (not recorded which). Here the CDR3 reads CASSLTGQGDIQYF. The CDR3 DNA is TGCGCCAGCAGCTTAACTGGACAGGGTGACATTCAGTACTTC.